The clone carrying this T cell receptor (beta chain) was observed once. Its cognate antigen is unknown. TCRdb keeps only in-frame clones here, not all; method: immunoSEQ multiplex PCR. The sample holds tens of thousands of clones, around 94% seen once. This sample was included in a study of cytomegalovirus exposure and HLA in healthy donors. Germline-derived CDR1 and CDR2 are MNHEY and SMNVEV (reference sequence). The CDR3 has 19 amino acids. The junction had 15 bases not matched to a gene; V was cut back by 2 bases and J by 1 base. From the approximately 120-subject validation cohort, which was separate from the approximately 700-subject first cohort, the donors were drawn. General observations from the study: Among TCR beta chains, those listed as cytomegalovirus-associated numbered about 150.

This sequence was found in a woman aged 18-29 years in good health and CMV-seronegative. The rearrangement links TRBV27 to TRBJ2-7; 9 nucleotides agree with TRBD1. Sequencing input: PBMCs. The CDR3 DNA sequence: TGTGCCAGCAGTTTAACAGGGGGCGACGGGGGGCCCTTTTCCTACGAGCAGTACTTC. This encodes CASSLTGGDGGPFSYEQYF.